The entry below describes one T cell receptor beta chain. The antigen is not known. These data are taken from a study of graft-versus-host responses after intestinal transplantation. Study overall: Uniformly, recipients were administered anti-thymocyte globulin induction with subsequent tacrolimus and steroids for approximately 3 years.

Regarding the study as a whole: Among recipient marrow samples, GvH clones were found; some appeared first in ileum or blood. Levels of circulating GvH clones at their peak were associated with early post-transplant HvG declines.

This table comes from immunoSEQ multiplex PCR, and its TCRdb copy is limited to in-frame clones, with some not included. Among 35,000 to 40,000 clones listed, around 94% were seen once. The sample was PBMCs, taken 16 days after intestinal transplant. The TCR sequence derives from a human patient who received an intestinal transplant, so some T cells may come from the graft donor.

The CDR3 region is CASNRWGRRGYTF. The CDR3 DNA sequence: TGTGCCAGCAACCGGTGGGGGAGACGTGGCTACACCTTC. This chain uses TRBV7-9 with TRBJ1-2, with a tentative D call TRBD1 (5 bases). Trimming left V 7 bases short and J 7 bases short, with 16 bases between. The CDR3 consists of 13 residues. The germline gives CDR1 SEHNR, CDR2 FQNEAQ (reference sequence).